This is a list of T cell receptor beta chains from one sample in a study of blood T cell repertoires in COVID-19. Sequencing was performed with immunoSEQ multiplex PCR; in TCRdb, only in-frame clones are kept and a portion is missing. This sample has around 440,000 clones, with about nine tenths found just once. Material for sequencing was peripheral blood. These receptors came from a woman in her fifties or sixties with COVID-19, enrolled during active disease. The CDR3 runs from the conserved cysteine through the conserved F or W. The D gene is left open where the match is weak. Clone size is given for some rows only: seen once, a few or many times, or a class if the clone is expanded.

d_gene	v_gene	j_gene	abundance	CDR3aa	CDR3nt
TRBD1	TRBV28	TRBJ1-1	-	CASSPGTGSTEAFF	TGTGCCAGCAGTCCGGGGACAGGGAGCACTGAAGCTTTCTTT
TRBD1	TRBV24-1	TRBJ1-1	-	CATSDPGQGWGTEAFF	TGTGCCACCAGTGACCCGGGACAGGGGTGGGGGACTGAAGCTTTCTTT
TRBD1	TRBV19	TRBJ1-5	few	CASSGGQGGNQPQHF	TGTGCCAGTAGTGGGGGACAGGGAGGCAATCAGCCCCAGCATTTT
-	TRBV19	TRBJ1-2	-	CASSITLANGYTF	TGTGCCAGTAGTATTACATTAGCAAATGGCTACACCTTC
TRBD1	TRBV3-1/TRBV3-2	TRBJ1-4	-	CASSQEGIGTGVEKLFF	TGTGCCAGCAGCCAAGAAGGAATCGGAACAGGGGTCGAAAAACTGTTTTTT
-	TRBV10-3	TRBJ1-1	-	CAIRDPQGYTEAFF	TGTGCCATCAGGGACCCTCAGGGTTACACTGAAGCTTTCTTT
-	TRBV6-6	TRBJ2-1	-	CASSIGNEQFF	TGTGCCAGCAGCATCGGGAATGAGCAGTTCTTC
TRBD1	TRBV2	TRBJ2-7	-	CASSERTGDREQYF	TGTGCCAGCAGTGAGAGGACAGGGGATCGCGAGCAGTACTTC
-	TRBV20-1	TRBJ1-2	few	CSASPRSTNYGYTF	TGCAGTGCTAGTCCCAGATCAACTAACTATGGCTACACCTTC
-	TRBV5-5	TRBJ2-7	-	CASSFGPREQYF	TGTGCCAGCAGTTTTGGCCCCAGAGAGCAGTACTTC
-	TRBV29-1	TRBJ2-2	-	CSGTGNTGELFF	TGCAGCGGAACAGGGAACACCGGGGAGCTGTTTTTT
-	TRBV6-1	TRBJ2-7	-	CASSEAGRDEQYF	TGTGCCAGCAGTGAAGCGGGGAGAGACGAGCAGTACTTC
-	TRBV7-9	TRBJ1-2	once	CASSLNGEDGYTF	TGTGCCAGCAGCTTAAACGGGGAAGATGGCTACACCTTC
TRBD1	TRBV10-3	TRBJ1-1	-	CATGTGGIRNTEAFF	TGTGCCACGGGGACAGGGGGCATAAGGAACACTGAAGCTTTCTTT
-	TRBV19	TRBJ1-1	-	CASSIYGMNTEAFF	TGTGCCAGTAGTATATACGGGATGAACACTGAAGCTTTCTTT
TRBD1	TRBV27	TRBJ1-6	-	CASSWDRGQSPLHF	TGTGCCAGCAGTTGGGACAGGGGGCAGTCACCCCTCCACTTT
TRBD1	TRBV29-1	TRBJ1-2	-	CSGTQGVNYGYTF	TGCAGCGGCACGCAGGGGGTAAACTATGGCTACACCTTC
TRBD1	TRBV10-1	TRBJ1-1	-	CASSARQGMNTEAFF	TGCGCCAGCAGTGCTAGACAGGGGATGAACACTGAAGCTTTCTTT
TRBD1	TRBV19	TRBJ2-7	-	CASSVPSRGTGPYEQYF	TGTGCCAGTAGTGTCCCCTCTCGAGGGACAGGGCCCTACGAGCAGTACTTC
-	TRBV19	TRBJ1-1	-	CASSIFSGTEAFF	TGTGCCAGTAGTATATTTTCAGGGACTGAAGCTTTCTTT
TRBD1	TRBV7-9	TRBJ1-6	-	CASSMDRAQNSPLHF	TGTGCCAGCAGCATGGACAGGGCTCAGAATTCACCCCTCCACTTT
-	TRBV6-5	TRBJ2-2	once	CASIPVNTGELFF	TGTGCCAGCATTCCAGTGAACACCGGGGAGCTGTTTTTT
TRBD2	TRBV7-9	TRBJ2-1	-	CASSPAGDEQFF	TGTGCCAGCAGCCCCGCGGGGGATGAGCAGTTCTTC
TRBD1	TRBV2	TRBJ2-7	-	CASRLMTGGAYEQYF	TGTGCCAGCAGACTAATGACAGGGGGAGCCTACGAGCAGTACTTC
TRBD1	TRBV7-2	TRBJ1-1	-	CASSLAADRSGTEAFF	TGTGCCAGCAGCTTAGCGGCGGACAGGTCGGGGACTGAAGCTTTCTTT
TRBD1	TRBV5-4	TRBJ2-3	-	CASSNRDRGMHPDTQYF	TGTGCCAGCAGTAACCGGGACAGGGGGATGCACCCAGATACGCAGTATTTT
TRBD1	TRBV28	TRBJ1-1	-	CASSLLGQGPKGAEAFF	TGTGCCAGCAGTTTACTGGGACAGGGACCAAAGGGCGCTGAAGCTTTCTTT
-	TRBV3-1/TRBV3-2	TRBJ2-7	-	CASSQDNRGLYF	TGTGCCAGCAGCCAAGATAATCGGGGACTGTACTTC
TRBD2	TRBV18	TRBJ2-3	-	CASFPRLAQDTQYF	TGTGCCAGCTTCCCAAGACTAGCTCAGGATACGCAGTATTTT
TRBD1	TRBV28	TRBJ1-4	once	CASSTPGQGTNEKLFF	TGTGCCAGCAGTACCCCCGGACAGGGGACTAATGAAAAACTGTTTTTT
TRBD1	TRBV18	TRBJ2-1	-	CASSPLTGTSSYNEQFF	TGTGCCAGCTCACCTCTGACAGGGACGAGCTCCTACAATGAGCAGTTCTTC
-	TRBV27	TRBJ2-7	once	CASSLLQGGLNEQYF	TGTGCCAGCAGTTTGTTGCAGGGTGGGTTGAACGAGCAGTACTTC
-	TRBV2	TRBJ2-1	few	CASSPVRGEQFF	TGTGCCAGCAGTCCGGTACGGGGAGAGCAGTTCTTC
-	TRBV5-4	TRBJ1-2	-	CASSLQGTYGYTF	TGTGCCAGCAGCTTGCAGGGGACCTATGGCTACACCTTC
-	TRBV6-5	TRBJ2-5	-	CASSLVLEETQYF	TGTGCCAGCAGCCTGGTACTGGAAGAGACCCAGTACTTC
-	TRBV7-8	TRBJ1-2	-	CASGRHQEGYTF	TGTGCCAGCGGTCGACACCAAGAGGGCTACACCTTC
-	TRBV3-1/TRBV3-2	TRBJ2-3	-	CASSQDAGSLTDTQYF	TGTGCCAGCAGCCAAGACGCGGGGTCTCTCACAGATACGCAGTATTTT
-	TRBV2	TRBJ1-1	-	CASSEHMNTEAFF	TGTGCCAGCAGTGAACACATGAACACTGAAGCTTTCTTT
-	TRBV5-1	TRBJ1-1	-	CASSAGLGQGNTEAFF	TGCGCCAGCAGCGCCGGATTGGGCCAGGGGAACACTGAAGCTTTCTTT
-	TRBV18	TRBJ1-1	-	CASSPRQGDTEAFF	TGTGCCAGCTCACCCCGCCAGGGCGACACTGAAGCTTTCTTT
TRBD1	TRBV6-4	TRBJ1-2	-	CASSDSAGGRGYTF	TGTGCCAGCAGTGACTCGGCAGGGGGCAGAGGCTACACCTTC
-	TRBV6-5	TRBJ2-3	-	CASSLSGGLVNTQYF	TGTGCCAGCAGTCTCTCCGGTGGGCTGGTGAATACGCAGTATTTT
TRBD1	TRBV5-8	TRBJ1-2	-	CASGVGTGDHNGYTF	TGTGCCAGCGGAGTAGGGACAGGGGATCATAATGGCTACACCTTC
-	TRBV7-9	TRBJ2-5	-	CASSPTRQKETQYF	TGTGCCAGCAGTCCGACCCGACAGAAAGAGACCCAGTACTTC
-	TRBV4-2	TRBJ2-4	-	CASSQDVRARTKNIQYF	TGTGCCAGCAGCCAAGACGTACGCGCACGTACCAAAAACATTCAGTACTTC
-	TRBV24-1	TRBJ2-3	-	CATSDGGYTQYF	TGTGCCACCAGTGATGGAGGGTATACGCAGTATTTT
-	TRBV19	TRBJ1-1	-	CASRILGDTEAFF	TGTGCCAGTAGAATCTTGGGAGACACTGAAGCTTTCTTT
-	TRBV19	TRBJ2-7	-	CASSISRGSYEQYF	TGTGCCAGTAGTATTAGTAGGGGTTCCTACGAGCAGTACTTC
TRBD1	TRBV19	TRBJ1-1	-	CASNSRGRKAFF	TGTGCCAGTAATTCCAGGGGGCGGAAAGCTTTCTTT
TRBD1	TRBV6-5	TRBJ2-3	-	CATRGTVVADTQYF	TGTGCCACGAGAGGGACAGTGGTTGCAGATACGCAGTATTTT